This T cell receptor (beta chain) was observed in a study of cytomegalovirus exposure and HLA in healthy donors. PCR used 60 Vbeta primers and 13 Jbeta primers. As originally analysed: Tens of millions of unique TCR beta chains, roughly 11 million of them shared, were counted by a later analysis. Profiling relied on immunoSEQ multiplex PCR, and the TCRdb table lists in-frame clones only, not all of them. Clone size and the V and J calls come from that table; the DNA yielded D and trimming. The table lists about 140,000 clones, roughly 73% of them singletons. As concerns this clone: The antigen is unknown.

Broader study findings: Investigators reported 150 to 200 TCR beta chains as tied to cytomegalovirus. Donors were assumed by presence/absence analyses to have roughly uniform sequencing depth. In a later analysis, V- and J-gene trimming of beta chains associated with a DCLRE1C missense variant, replicated independently.

In germline, CDR1 is MDHEN, CDR2 SYDVKM. The CDR3 has 16 amino acids. With 5 bases clipped from V and 6 bases from J, the junction kept 9 bases outside the gene matches. The specimen was PBMCs. The chain combines TRBV28 with TRBJ2-3; 12 nucleotides match TRBD2. This clonotype originated in a female donor in good health and CMV-seronegative. The CDR3, as DNA: TGTGCCAGCAGTCCAGGCTCTAGCGGGAGGGGGGATACGCAGTATTTT. As protein: CASSPGSSGRGDTQYF.